This T cell receptor beta chain was recorded in a study of lung T cells in sarcoidosis with Löfgren's syndrome. Across the study: Analyses focused on Löfgren's syndrome patients.

Notes on this clonotype: Its antigen is unidentified. The junction shows a germline mismatch at one end, possibly a read error.

Each CDR3 protein gets one entry after TCRdb re-called the reads with MiXCR. Seen here are just under 20,000 distinct CDR3 sequences, 20% to 25% observed once, and the top ten hold 4.1%. The CDR3 is 16 amino acids. Germline V gives CDR1 LNHDA, CDR2 SQIVND (reference sequence). Study results and caveats: Löfgren's syndrome patients reportedly showed greatest TRAV12-1 and TRBV2 expansion versus controls.

The receptor's source is a human donor with sarcoidosis (Löfgren's syndrome or another form), or a control subject (not recorded which). The sequencing input was CD4+ T cells from PBMCs. The chain employs TRBV19 and TRBJ2-2; weak D call: TRBD2 (6 bases). The CDR3 is CAGSTGTDSNTGELFF. DNA for the CDR3: TGTGCCGGTAGTACCGGGACTGACTCGAACACCGGGGAGCTGTTTTTT.